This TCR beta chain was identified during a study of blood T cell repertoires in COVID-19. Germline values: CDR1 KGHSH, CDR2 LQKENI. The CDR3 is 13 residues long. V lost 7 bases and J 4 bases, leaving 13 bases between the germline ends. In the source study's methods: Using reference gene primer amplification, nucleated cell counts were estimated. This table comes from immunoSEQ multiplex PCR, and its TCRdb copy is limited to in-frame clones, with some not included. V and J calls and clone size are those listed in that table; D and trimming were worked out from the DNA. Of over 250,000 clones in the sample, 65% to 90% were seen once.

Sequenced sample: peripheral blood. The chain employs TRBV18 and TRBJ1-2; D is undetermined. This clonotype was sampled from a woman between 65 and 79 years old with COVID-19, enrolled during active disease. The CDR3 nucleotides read TGTGCCAGCTTAAACTCCGGAGGCTATGGCTACACCTTC. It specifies CASLNSGGYGYTF.